This T cell receptor beta chain was retrieved from a study of blood T cell repertoires in COVID-19. Study-wide background: There were acute and convalescent COVID-19 samples, and they came from the United States, Italy and Spain. The analysed material was cDNA or gDNA that came from T cells, B-cell-depleted T cells, or PBMCs.

Per the authors' pipeline: The authors estimated nucleated cell counts from reference gene primer amplification. The table came from immunoSEQ multiplex PCR; TCRdb's copy has only in-frame clones and leaves some out. V, J and clone size are those of that table, while D and trimming were read from the DNA. Altogether fewer than 250,000 clones are present, roughly 90% being singletons, with the ten largest covering about 6.8%. The CDR3 sequence is 14 residues long. V was pared by 5 bases and J by 4 bases, with 5 bases of the junction left unmatched. CDR1 LNHDA and CDR2 SQIVND come from the germline V gene (reference sequence).

The V gene is TRBV19, the J gene TRBJ2-5, with TRBD2 identical over 9 bases. The sequence was collected from a middle-aged woman who had recovered from COVID-19. The sequenced sample was peripheral blood. The CDR3 spells CASSFSGSPETQYF. The CDR3 DNA sequence: TGTGCCAGTAGTTTTAGCGGGAGTCCAGAGACCCAGTACTTC. Full variable domain (missing parts from reference TRBV19 and TRBJ2-5): DGGITQSPKYLFRKEGQNVTLSCEQNLNHDAMYWYRQDPGQGLRLIYYSQIVNDFQKGDIAEGYSVSREKKESFPLTVTSAQKNPTAFYLCASSFSGSPETQYFGPGTRLLVL.